This record looks at one T cell receptor (beta chain) sequence and its context. What antigen it recognizes has not been identified. No much larger clone exists at a distance of one base, and base qualities are not known. Total RNA was extracted from unfractionated whole blood that had been collected in Tempus Blood RNA tubes. About 5 healthy volunteers were used as TCR sequencing controls and were bled at day 0, 2 weeks and 6 weeks. V is clipped by 1 base and J by 3 bases, and the sequence between their germline boundaries is 9 bases long. Measured from the cysteine to the phenylalanine, the CDR3 is 14 residues long. Of the read, only the CDR3 DNA is kept; its 42 bases are in frame from base 1. The germline V gene provides CDR1 SGHTA and CDR2 FQGNSA. Library preparation employed 5' RACE. Data came from an Illumina MiSeq. During library preparation, unique molecular identifiers were attached to individual cDNA molecules so that TCRs could be counted quantitatively and reproducibly. Per the source publication's procedure: The median number of TCRs per sample was around 100,000, ranging from roughly 20,000 to 700,000. V, J and CDR3 annotation of the TCR reads was carried out using the Decombinator software suite. For the PS versus PT1 abundance plots, all samples were subsampled to the same number of TCRs (28,000). Expanded TCRs were defined as absent before sensitization and observed at least eight times at the 2-week time point. TCRdb redid the processing of the public reads, applying fastp at Q25 and MiXCR, and retained in-frame beta chains. A single entry per CDR3 protein holds the most common genes and DNA from its merged rows. Clone size and V and J calls follow TCRdb, not the original study. The sample table lists more than 75,000 distinct CDR3 sequences, more than 15% of them with a count of one. Of the sample, nearly 7% is held by the ten largest clones.

This record comes from a study of human T cells and chemical hapten exposure (dated by TCRdb to about 2021). For the wider study: Libraries were pooled for sequencing, and variation in per-sample TCR yields was attributed mainly to small differences in library volumes within the pool. The study tracked peripheral blood TCR repertoire changes in vivo during primary and secondary sensitization to the hapten diphenylcyclopropenone (DPC) in alopecia patients. For every blood RNA sample, sequencing covered both the TCR alpha and TCR beta chains.

The paper's findings and limits, for the study overall: After repeated subsampling, the strength of the expansion versus patch-test correlation and the threshold at which it became significant changed. DPC sensitization did not change how many TCRs were above 1 in 1000 frequency, and no evidence was found of alterations in global repertoire structure.

This sequence was found in a female donor in good health. The chain employs TRBV7-2 and TRBJ1-1; no D gene call is confident. The CDR3 protein: CASSLGDGYTEAFF. The nucleotide sequence reads TGTGCCAGCAGCTTAGGCGACGGGTACACTGAAGCTTTCTTT.